These 26 T cell receptor beta chains were all obtained from the same sample, sequenced in a study of shared clonotypes between healthy human individuals. Assay: immunoSEQ multiplex PCR; the TCRdb copy retains only in-frame clones and omits some. Altogether roughly 680,000 clones are present, approximately 72% being singletons, with the ten largest covering about 1.7%. The material sequenced was memory CD4+ T cells sorted from blood. Subset described: CD45RA-negative fraction. These receptors came from a woman under 40 in good health.

This clone was picked up a small number of times. The chain recombines TRBV6-1 with TRBJ2-7, with 7 bases aligning to TRBD2. From germline, CDR1 is MNHNS and CDR2 SASEGT. The CDR3 covers 11 residues. J gave up 5 bases and V 7 bases, and 2 bases lay outside the gene matches. CDR3 sequence reads: CASTGRDEQYF. The CDR3 DNA reads as TGTGCCAGCACGGGGAGGGACGAGCAGTACTTC.

This clone came up once. The chain couples TRBV5-5 to TRBJ2-1, with TRBD2 identical over 9 bases. The CDR3 covers 15 residues. After removal of 5 bases from V and 5 bases from J, the junction contained 8 bases not matched to a gene. Germline CDR1 reads SGHKS; CDR2 reads YYEKEE (reference sequence). CDR3 protein: CASSSVAGEHNEQFF. The CDR3 DNA is TGTGCCAGCAGTTCTGTAGCGGGAGAGCACAATGAGCAGTTCTTC.

V usage is TRBV19 and J usage is TRBJ1-4, with 7 positions matching TRBD1. This CDR3 comprises 16 residues. Germline-derived CDR1 and CDR2 are LNHDA and SQIVND (reference sequence). Trimming removed 3 bases from V and 8 bases from J; junction bases left unmatched: 12. The CDR3 DNA is TGTGCCAGTAGTATGGGAAGTGGGACAGCCTTCGAAAAACTGTTTTTT. This gives the protein CASSMGSGTAFEKLFF.

The chain uses TRBV7-8 and TRBJ1-2; 7 bases line up with TRBD1. From germline, CDR1 is SGHVS and CDR2 FQNEAQ. After removal of 1 base from V and 7 bases from J, the junction contained 0 bases not matched to a gene. This CDR3 region has 12 residues. The CDR3 DNA follows: TGTGCCAGCAGCTTAGGACAGGGTGGCTACACCTTC. Translated: CASSLGQGGYTF.

This clone has more than one count but fewer than ten. The CDR3: CAWSVSWTGGYEQYF. The CDR3 nucleotides read TGTGCCTGGAGTGTATCTTGGACCGGGGGCTACGAGCAGTACTTC. The rearrangement joins TRBV30 to TRBJ2-7, with D possibly matching TRBD2 (6 bases). The CDR3 sequence is 15 residues long. Germline V gene lookup returns CDR1 GTSNPN and CDR2 SVGIG (reference sequence). Between the trimmed V and J ends, which lost 0 bases and 3 bases, there was a span of 15 bases.

V is TRBV14 and J is TRBJ2-7; perhaps TRBD2 as D (6 bases). V shed 6 bases and J shed 3 bases, with 15 bases lying between them. The germline V gene has CDR1 SGHDN and CDR2 FVKESK. CDR3 size: 14 residues. The CDR3 sequence is CASSPYGRHYEQYF. In nucleotides, the CDR3 is TGTGCCAGCAGTCCCTACGGGAGACACTACGAGCAGTACTTC.

The chain links TRBV28 to TRBJ1-2; no clear D gene. V was cut by 4 bases and J by 11 bases, with 11 bases left in between. The CDR3 totals 11 residues. The V gene's germline CDR1 is MDHEN and CDR2 SYDVKM. The CDR3 loop is CASSSSGRYTF. As DNA, the CDR3 is TGTGCCAGCAGTTCGTCAGGAAGGTACACCTTC.

The gene calls are TRBV6-5 and TRBJ2-3; 9 positions match TRBD1. V shed 4 bases, J shed 5 bases, and the junction held 4 bases outside the gene matches. The CDR3 covers 14 residues. The germline gives CDR1 MNHEY, CDR2 SVGAGI. CDR3 region: CASSLQGAGDTQYF. The CDR3 DNA is TGTGCCAGCAGTTTACAGGGGGCGGGAGATACGCAGTATTTT.

The chain employs TRBV19 and TRBJ2-3; TRBD1 matches 7 bases. The CDR3 totals 15 residues. The junction had 4 bases not matched to a gene; V was cut back by 4 bases and J by 0 bases. CDR1 and CDR2 (germline): LNHDA, SQIVND (reference sequence). In nucleotides, the CDR3 is TGTGCCAGTAGTAGGGGACAGATTAGCACAGATACGCAGTATTTT. It codes for CASSRGQISTDTQYF. Full variable domain (rest looked up from reference TRBV19 and TRBJ2-3): DGGITQSPKYLFRKEGQNVTLSCEQNLNHDAMYWYRQDPGQGLRLIYYSQIVNDFQKGDIAEGYSVSREKKESFPLTVTSAQKNPTAFYLCASSRGQISTDTQYFGPGTRLTVL.

This clone was seen repeatedly, ten times or more. The V and J genes are TRBV5-1 and TRBJ2-2; D call uncertain. The CDR3 sequence is 14 residues long. V dropped 7 bases and J dropped 6 bases, with 16 bases sitting between them. Germline CDR1 reads SGHRS; CDR2 reads YFSETQ. Written as DNA, the CDR3 is TGCGCCAGCTCTCCCCCCGTCCGCCCCGGGGAGCTGTTTTTT. Residues: CASSPPVRPGELFF.

The chain joins TRBV18 to TRBJ2-7; 9 nucleotides match TRBD1. J lost 2 bases, V lost 3 bases, and 8 bases had no gene match. CDR1 is KGHSH, CDR2 LQKENI, per germline. The CDR3 has 16 residues. The CDR3 protein is CASSPSAGTGTYEQYF. For the CDR3, the DNA is TGTGCCAGCTCACCCTCAGCCGGGACAGGGACCTACGAGCAGTACTTC. Based on the CDR3 plus reference TRBV18 and TRBJ2-7, the full variable domain is NAGVMQNPRHLVRRRGQEARLRCSPMKGHSHVYWYRQLPEEGLKFMVYLQKENIIDESGMPKERFSAEFPKEGPSILRIQQVVRGDSAAYFCASSPSAGTGTYEQYFGPGTRLTVT.

The chain combines TRBV7-2 with TRBJ2-1, with 7 bases aligning to TRBD1. Germline V gene lookup returns CDR1 SGHTA and CDR2 FQGNSA. CDR3 length equals 14 residues. After removal of 4 bases from V and 7 bases from J, the junction contained 7 bases not matched to a gene. CDR3 nucleotides: TGTGCCAGCAGCTCCTTGACAGGGCGAAATGAGCAGTTCTTC. Translated: CASSSLTGRNEQFF.

The chain carries TRBV27 and TRBJ1-1; no reliable D call. Trimming took 6 bases from V and 2 from J, leaving 16 bases between them. This CDR3 is built from 15 residues. CDR1 is MNHEY and CDR2 is SMNVEV in the germline V gene (reference sequence). The CDR3, as DNA: TGTGCCAGCAGCCCTCGCCTCTTGATCAACACTGAAGCTTTCTTT. Translating gives CASSPRLLINTEAFF.

The chain combines TRBV10-1 with TRBJ1-1; D remains unclear. The germline gives CDR1 WNHNN, CDR2 SYGVQD (reference sequence). V was shortened by 0 bases and J by 5 bases, with 4 bases between the two germline ends. The CDR3 runs 12 residues. In DNA form, the CDR3 reads TGCGCCAGCAGTGAGTCGACGACTGAAGCTTTCTTT. Amino acids: CASSESTTEAFF.

This rearrangement joins TRBV29-1 to TRBJ1-4; D not certain. CDR3 length: 14 residues. The V gene's germline CDR1 is SQVTM and CDR2 ANQGSEA. CDR3 sequence (DNA): TGCTTTGCGTGGGCCGAGGTGGAAAATGAAAAACTGTTTTTT. Translation: CFAWAEVENEKLFF.

The chain combines TRBV18 with TRBJ2-5; D gene ambiguous. V lost 2 bases, J lost 5 bases, and 9 bases lay in between. Germline V gives CDR1 KGHSH, CDR2 LQKENI. There are 13 residues in the CDR3. The CDR3 loop reads CASSPDQGETQYF. For the CDR3, the DNA is TGTGCCAGCTCACCAGATCAAGGGGAGACCCAGTACTTC.

This chain connects TRBV23-1 to TRBJ2-1; the D gene is possibly TRBD1 (5 bases). TRBV23-1 is an ORF, and what it does is uncertain. This CDR3 has 17 amino acids. Trimming took off 0 bases at V and 5 bases at J, with 17 bases between the two ends. As DNA, the CDR3 is TGCGCCAGCAGTCAATCACTTCAACAGGTGATCCACAATGAGCAGTTCTTC. Protein sequence: CASSQSLQQVIHNEQFF.

The gene calls are TRBV19 and TRBJ2-1; D is perhaps TRBD1 or TRBD2 (6 bases each). This CDR3 contains 16 residues. Germline values: CDR1 LNHDA, CDR2 SQIVND (reference sequence). V was shortened by 5 bases and J by 2 bases, with 16 bases between the two germline ends. CDR3 coding DNA: TGTGCCAGTAGTCCGGGGGCCCGGGGTGCCTACAATGAGCAGTTCTTC. Its translation is CASSPGARGAYNEQFF.

The V gene is TRBV9, the J gene TRBJ1-2; D is possibly TRBD1 (5 bases). With 7 bases removed from V and 8 bases from J, the gap between germline ends came to 12 bases. Germline CDR1 is SGDLS and CDR2 is YYNGEE. There are 11 residues in the CDR3. The CDR3 bases are TGTGCCAGCGCCACAGGACGCGGCTACACCTTC. It translates to CASATGRGYTF.

CDR3 residues: CASSLRPGDEQFF. CDR3 coding DNA: TGTGCCAGCAGCTTACGTCCCGGGGATGAGCAGTTCTTC. The gene calls are TRBV7-6 and TRBJ2-1; a possible D gene is TRBD2 (5 bases). Looked up from germline, CDR1 is SGHVS and CDR2 is FNYEAQ. The germline V and J ends were trimmed by 2 bases and 8 bases, with 10 bases remaining between them. The CDR3 covers 13 residues.

This clone was seen repeatedly, ten times or more. This chain connects TRBV25-1 to TRBJ2-2; 7 nucleotides align to TRBD2. With 6 bases clipped from V and 5 bases from J, the junction kept 6 bases outside the gene matches. The length of the CDR3 is 14 residues. Germline V CDR1 and CDR2: MGHDK, SYGVNS. The CDR3 sequence: CASSGLGWTGELFF. The CDR3 coding sequence is TGTGCCAGCAGCGGACTAGGTTGGACCGGGGAGCTGTTTTTT.

The chain joins TRBV6-1 to TRBJ1-3; D perhaps matches TRBD1 (6 bases). The CDR3 contains 14 residues. V lost 10 bases to trimming and J lost 0 bases, with 13 bases between them. Germline CDR1 and CDR2: MNHNS and SASEGT. The CDR3 reads CATTGSLSGNTIYF. DNA of the CDR3: TGTGCCACGACAGGTTCCCTCTCTGGAAACACCATATATTTT.

On this clone itself: The junction departs from the called germline gene at one end, perhaps through a read error. The V and J genes are TRBV13 and TRBJ1-1, with D uncertain. The germline V gene has CDR1 PRHDT and CDR2 FYEKMQ (reference sequence). This CDR3 contains 15 residues. The CDR3 coding sequence is TGTGCCAGCAGCTTAGGCGGCAACCTGAAGACTGAAGCTTTCTTT. Its protein product is CASSLGGNLKTEAFF. The whole variable domain, filled in from reference TRBV13 and TRBJ1-1, reads AAGVIQSPRHLIKEKRETATLKCYPIPRHDTVYWYQQGPGQDPQFLISFYEKMQSDKGSIPDRFSAQQFSDYHSELNMSSLELGDSALYFCASSLGGNLKTEAFFGQGTRLTVV.

This clone was counted a few times. This chain uses TRBV27 with TRBJ1-1; TRBD1 might be the D (6 bases). Trimming removed 5 bases from V and 5 bases from J, with 12 bases in between. CDR3 length: 13 amino acids. CDR1 is MNHEY and CDR2 is SMNVEV in the germline V gene (reference sequence). CDR3 loop: CASSDLQGTEAFF. CDR3 coding DNA: TGTGCCAGCAGTGACCTTCAGGGGACTGAAGCTTTCTTT.

The J gene is TRBJ1-2, the V gene TRBV27; maybe TRBD1 (6 bases). This CDR3 is 13 amino acids long. V shed 4 bases and J shed 3 bases, with 9 bases lying between them. Germline V lookup: CDR1 MNHEY, CDR2 SMNVEV (reference sequence). CDR3 DNA sequence: TGTGCCAGCAGTTCCCCAGGGGACTATGGCTACACCTTC. Its translation is CASSSPGDYGYTF.

V is TRBV7-2 and J is TRBJ2-1; 10 nucleotides match TRBD1. Per germline, CDR1 SGHTA and CDR2 FQGNSA. The CDR3 is made up of 15 amino acids. J gave up 4 bases and V 6 bases, and 6 bases lay outside the gene matches. Here the CDR3 reads CASRSGTGEYNEQFF. The CDR3 DNA reads as TGTGCCAGCAGGTCCGGGACAGGGGAATACAATGAGCAGTTCTTC. Full variable domain (rest looked up from reference TRBV7-2 and TRBJ2-1): GAGVSQSPSNKVTEKGKDVELRCDPISGHTALYWYRQSLGQGLEFLIYFQGNSAPDKSGLPSDRFSAERTGGSVSTLTIQRTQQEDSAVYLCASRSGTGEYNEQFFGPGTRLTVL.